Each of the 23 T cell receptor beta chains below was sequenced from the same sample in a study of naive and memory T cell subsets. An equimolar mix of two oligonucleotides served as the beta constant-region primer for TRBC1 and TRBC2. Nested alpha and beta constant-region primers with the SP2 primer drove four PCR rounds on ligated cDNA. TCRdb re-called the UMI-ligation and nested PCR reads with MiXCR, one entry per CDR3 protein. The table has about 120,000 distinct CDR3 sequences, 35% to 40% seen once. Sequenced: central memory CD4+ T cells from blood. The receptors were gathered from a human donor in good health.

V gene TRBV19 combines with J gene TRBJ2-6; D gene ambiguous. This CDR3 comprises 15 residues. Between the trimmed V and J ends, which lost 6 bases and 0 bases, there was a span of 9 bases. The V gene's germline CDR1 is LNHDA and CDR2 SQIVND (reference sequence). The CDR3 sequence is CASSGRPSGANVLTF. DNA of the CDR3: TGTGCCAGTAGCGGACGACCCTCTGGGGCCAACGTCCTGACTTTC.

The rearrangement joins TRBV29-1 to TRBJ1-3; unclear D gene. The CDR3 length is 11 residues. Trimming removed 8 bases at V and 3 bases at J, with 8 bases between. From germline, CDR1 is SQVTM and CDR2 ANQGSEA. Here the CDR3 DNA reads TGCAGCTTTCAGCGTGGAAACACCATATATTTT. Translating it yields CSFQRGNTIYF.

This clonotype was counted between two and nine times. The CDR3 sequence: CAIRDWVREQYF. In DNA, the CDR3 is TGTGCCATCAGAGACTGGGTCCGCGAGCAGTACTTC. This chain connects TRBV10-3 to TRBJ2-7, with no clear D. The length of the CDR3 is 12 residues. Germline V lookup: CDR1 ENHRY, CDR2 SYGVKD. V lost 6 bases and J 6 bases, leaving 12 bases between the germline ends.

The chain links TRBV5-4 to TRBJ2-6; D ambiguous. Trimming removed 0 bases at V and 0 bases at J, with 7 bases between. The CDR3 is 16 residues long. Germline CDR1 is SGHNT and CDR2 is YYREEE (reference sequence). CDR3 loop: CASSLDGNSGANVLTF. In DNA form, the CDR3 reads TGTGCCAGCAGCTTGGACGGAAACTCTGGGGCCAACGTCCTGACTTTC.

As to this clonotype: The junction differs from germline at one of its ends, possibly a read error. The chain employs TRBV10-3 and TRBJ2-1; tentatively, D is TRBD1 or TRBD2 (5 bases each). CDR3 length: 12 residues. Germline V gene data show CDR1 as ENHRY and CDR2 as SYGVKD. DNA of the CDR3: TGTGCCATCAGTGAGCCTGGGACGCGCTTCATCTTC. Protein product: CAISEPGTRFIF.

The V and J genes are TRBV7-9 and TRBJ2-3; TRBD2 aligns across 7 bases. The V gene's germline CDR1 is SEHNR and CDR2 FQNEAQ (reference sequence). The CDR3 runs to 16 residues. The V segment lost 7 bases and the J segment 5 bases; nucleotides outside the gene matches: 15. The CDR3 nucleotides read TGTGCCAGCAACCTAATCGGGGGGAGAGGGGAAGATACGCAGTATTTT. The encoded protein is CASNLIGGRGEDTQYF.

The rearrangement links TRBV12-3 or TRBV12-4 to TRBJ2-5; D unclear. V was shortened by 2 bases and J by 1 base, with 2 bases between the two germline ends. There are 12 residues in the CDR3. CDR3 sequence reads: CASSLIQETQYF. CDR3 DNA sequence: TGTGCCAGCAGTTTAATCCAAGAGACCCAGTACTTC.

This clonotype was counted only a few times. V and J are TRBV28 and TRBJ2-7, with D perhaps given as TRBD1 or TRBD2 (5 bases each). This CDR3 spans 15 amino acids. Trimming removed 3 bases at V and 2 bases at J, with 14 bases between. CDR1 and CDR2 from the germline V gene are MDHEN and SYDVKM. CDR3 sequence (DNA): TGTGCCAGCAGTTTTTCCGGGGCCGGCGCCTACGAGCAGTACTTC. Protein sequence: CASSFSGAGAYEQYF.

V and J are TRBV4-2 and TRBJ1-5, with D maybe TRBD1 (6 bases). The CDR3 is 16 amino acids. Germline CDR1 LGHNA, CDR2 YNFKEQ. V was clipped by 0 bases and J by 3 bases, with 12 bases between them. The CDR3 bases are TGTGCCAGCAGCCAAGATCTTGGGGGCTACAATCAGCCCCAGCATTTT. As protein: CASSQDLGGYNQPQHF.

The CDR3 DNA reads as TGTGCTAGTGGTTTGGGGACTTCTTATAGCACAGATACGCAGTATTTT. Protein sequence: CASGLGTSYSTDTQYF. The chain has TRBV12-5 and TRBJ2-3; tentative D call: TRBD2 (5 bases). The germline CDR1 and CDR2 sequences are LGHNT and FRNRAP. V was trimmed by 1 base and J by 0 bases, leaving 11 bases between them. The CDR3 runs 16 residues.

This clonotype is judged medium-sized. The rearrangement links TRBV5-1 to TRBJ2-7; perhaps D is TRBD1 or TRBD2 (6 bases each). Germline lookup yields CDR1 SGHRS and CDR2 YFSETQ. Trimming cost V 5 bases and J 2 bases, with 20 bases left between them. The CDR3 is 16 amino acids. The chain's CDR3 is CASSWTEGHATYEQYF. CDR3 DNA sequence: TGCGCCAGCAGTTGGACGGAGGGACATGCTACCTACGAGCAGTACTTC.

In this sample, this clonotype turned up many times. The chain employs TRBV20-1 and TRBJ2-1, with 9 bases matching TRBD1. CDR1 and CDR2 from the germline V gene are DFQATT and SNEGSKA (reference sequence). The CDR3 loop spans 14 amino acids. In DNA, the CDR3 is TGCAGCGCTGGGACAGGGAAAATTTCCAATGAGCAGTTCTTC. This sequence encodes CSAGTGKISNEQFF.

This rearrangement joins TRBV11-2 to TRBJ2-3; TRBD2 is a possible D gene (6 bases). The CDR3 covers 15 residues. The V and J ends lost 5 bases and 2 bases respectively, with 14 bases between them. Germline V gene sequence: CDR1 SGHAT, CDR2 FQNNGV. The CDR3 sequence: CASSKDSGPTDTQYF. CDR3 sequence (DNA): TGTGCCAGCAGCAAAGATAGCGGACCCACAGATACGCAGTATTTT.

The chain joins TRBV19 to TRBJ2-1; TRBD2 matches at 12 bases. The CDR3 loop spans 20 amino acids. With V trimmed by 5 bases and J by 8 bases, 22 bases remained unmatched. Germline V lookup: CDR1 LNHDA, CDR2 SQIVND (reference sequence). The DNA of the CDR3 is TGTGCCAGTAGTGTCCTCCTTGGCCTAGCGGGAGGGTCCGGGACCCATGAGCAGTTCTTC. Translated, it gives CASSVLLGLAGGSGTHEQFF.

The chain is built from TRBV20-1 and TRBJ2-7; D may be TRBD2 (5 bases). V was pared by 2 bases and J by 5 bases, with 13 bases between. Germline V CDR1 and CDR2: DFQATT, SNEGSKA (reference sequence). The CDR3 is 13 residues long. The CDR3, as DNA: TGCAGTGCTAGACCAACTAGTCTACACGAGCAGTACTTC. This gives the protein CSARPTSLHEQYF.

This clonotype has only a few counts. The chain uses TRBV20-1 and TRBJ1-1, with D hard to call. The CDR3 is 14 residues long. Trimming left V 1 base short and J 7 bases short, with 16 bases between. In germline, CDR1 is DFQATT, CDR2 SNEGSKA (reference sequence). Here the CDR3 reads CSARGNVWVGEAFF. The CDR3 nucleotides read TGCAGTGCTAGAGGCAATGTGTGGGTGGGTGAAGCTTTCTTT.

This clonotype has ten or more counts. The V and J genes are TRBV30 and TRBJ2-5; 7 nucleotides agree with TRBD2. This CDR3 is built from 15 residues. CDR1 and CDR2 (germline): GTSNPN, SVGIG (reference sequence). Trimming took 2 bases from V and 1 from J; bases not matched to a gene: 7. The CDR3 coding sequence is TGTGCCTGGAGTTCCAGGGAGGGTTTCCAAGAGACCCAGTACTTC. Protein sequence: CAWSSREGFQETQYF.

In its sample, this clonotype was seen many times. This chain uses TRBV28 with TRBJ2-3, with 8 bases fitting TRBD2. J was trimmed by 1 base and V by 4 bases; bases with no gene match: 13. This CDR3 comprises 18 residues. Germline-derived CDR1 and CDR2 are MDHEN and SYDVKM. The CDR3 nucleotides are TGTGCCAGCAGTTCCTTCTCCCCGGGACTAGGAGGCACAGATACGCAGTATTTT. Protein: CASSSFSPGLGGTDTQYF.

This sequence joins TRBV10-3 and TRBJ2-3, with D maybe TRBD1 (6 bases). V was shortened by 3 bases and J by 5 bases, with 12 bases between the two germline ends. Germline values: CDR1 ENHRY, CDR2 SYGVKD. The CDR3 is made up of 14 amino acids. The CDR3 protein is CAISDGRGRDTQYF. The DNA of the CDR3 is TGTGCCATCAGTGATGGCAGGGGAAGAGATACGCAGTATTTT.

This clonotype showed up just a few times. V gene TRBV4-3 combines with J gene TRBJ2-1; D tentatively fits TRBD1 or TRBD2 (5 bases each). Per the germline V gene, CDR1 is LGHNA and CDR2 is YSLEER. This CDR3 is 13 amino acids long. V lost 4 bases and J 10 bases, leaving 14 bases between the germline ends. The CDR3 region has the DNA TGCGCCAGCAGCCTAAGTCCCGGGACCGAGCAGTTCTTC. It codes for CASSLSPGTEQFF.

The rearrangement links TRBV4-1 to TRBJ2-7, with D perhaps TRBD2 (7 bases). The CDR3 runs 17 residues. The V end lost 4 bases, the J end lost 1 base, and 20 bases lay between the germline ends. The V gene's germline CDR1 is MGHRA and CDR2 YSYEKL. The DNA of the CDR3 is TGCGCCAGCAGCCCCGTGGGTGGGGGGGCCGCTTCCTACGAGCAGTACTTC. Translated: CASSPVGGGAASYEQYF.

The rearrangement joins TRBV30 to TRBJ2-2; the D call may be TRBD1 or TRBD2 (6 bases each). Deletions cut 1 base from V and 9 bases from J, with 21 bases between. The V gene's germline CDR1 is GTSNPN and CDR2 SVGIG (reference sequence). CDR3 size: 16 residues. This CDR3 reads CAWSGLYAGQGRELFF. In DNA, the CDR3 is TGTGCCTGGAGTGGACTCTATGCGGGACAAGGGAGGGAGCTGTTTTTT. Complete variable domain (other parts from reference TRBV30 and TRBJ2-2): SQTIHQWPATLVQPVGSPLSLECTVEGTSNPNLYWYRQAAGRGLQLLFYSVGIGQISSEVPQNLSASRPQDRQFILSSKKLLLSDSGFYLCAWSGLYAGQGRELFFGEGSRLTVL.

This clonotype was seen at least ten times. CDR3 residues: CSIWTSGSGDTQYF. CDR3 DNA: TGCAGCATCTGGACTAGCGGGAGTGGAGATACGCAGTATTTT. V gene TRBV29-1 combines with J gene TRBJ2-3, with 13 nucleotides matching TRBD2. There are 14 residues in the CDR3. Trimming removed 8 bases from V and 5 bases from J; junction bases left unmatched: 7. Germline CDR1 SQVTM, CDR2 ANQGSEA.